This entry concerns a single TCR beta chain. What it binds is unknown. Trimming stripped 4 bases from V and 6 bases from J, with 12 bases between. This CDR3 has 13 amino acids. Germline lookup yields CDR1 MGHDK and CDR2 SYGVNS. Libraries were prepared by immunoSEQ multiplex PCR; TCRdb keeps only in-frame clonotypes and omits some of them. The data show roughly 510,000 clones, about 83% seen once. The data are from a study of Ad26.COV2.S vaccination and SARS-CoV-2 variants. Study information: Enrollment placed the donor in the COV1001 Ad26.COV2.S trial arm. Overall study findings and caveats: Spike-specific TCR breadth was greater in vaccine than placebo recipients. Reportedly, after vaccination the spike-specific CD8+ and CD4+ T cell responses displayed substantial breadth.

The treatment: some 19 received Ad26.COV2.S at low or high dose, single or two shots; 5 received placebo; per-sample allocation not given. The samples were gathered on day 63 after the first injection of vaccine or placebo. The donor was a Boston adult aged 18-55 years. The origin of this receptor is a person aged 18 to 65 who received the Ad26.COV2.S COVID-19 vaccine or a placebo. The sample here was peripheral blood, taken in a trial of Ad26.COV2.S vaccine versus placebo. J is TRBJ1-2 and V is TRBV25-1; D unclear. In nucleotides, the CDR3 is TGTGCCAGCAGTGCTTCTCGCCTGAATGGCTACACCTTC. It specifies CASSASRLNGYTF.